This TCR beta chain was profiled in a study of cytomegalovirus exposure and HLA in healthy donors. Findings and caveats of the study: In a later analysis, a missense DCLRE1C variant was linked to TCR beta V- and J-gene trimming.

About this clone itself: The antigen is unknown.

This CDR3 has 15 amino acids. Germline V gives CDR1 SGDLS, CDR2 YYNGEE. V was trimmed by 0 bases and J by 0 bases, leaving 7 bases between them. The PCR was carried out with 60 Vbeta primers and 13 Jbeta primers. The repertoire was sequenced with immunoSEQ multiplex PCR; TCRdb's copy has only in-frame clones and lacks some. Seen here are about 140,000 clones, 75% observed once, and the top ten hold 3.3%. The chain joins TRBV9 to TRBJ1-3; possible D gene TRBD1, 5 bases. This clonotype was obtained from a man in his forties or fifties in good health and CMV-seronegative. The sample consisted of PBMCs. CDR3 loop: CASSVATASGNTIYF. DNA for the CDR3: TGTGCCAGCAGCGTAGCGACAGCCTCTGGAAACACCATATATTTT.